Following are 6 T cell receptor beta chains from one sample sequenced in a study of CD8 T cells in ankylosing spondylitis. A single record per CDR3 protein comes from TCRdb applying MiXCR to the 5' RACE reads. The sample lists some 220,000 distinct CDR3 sequences, about 6.7% occurring once. General study findings and limits: A TCR beta motif of several highly homologous variants seemed to mark ankylosing spondylitis blood.

Their antigens are not known. The sample was blood, either unsorted or a sorted T cell fraction (not recorded which). These receptors all stem from a male donor with ankylosing spondylitis.

This clonotype has at least ten counts. The chain joins TRBV7-9 to TRBJ1-1, with 7 nucleotides matching TRBD1. Per the germline V gene, CDR1 is SEHNR and CDR2 is FQNEAQ (reference sequence). The CDR3 spans 13 residues. The V gene end was trimmed by 5 bases and the J gene end by 2 bases; junction bases not matched to a gene: 2. The CDR3 protein is CASSGTVNTEAFF. CDR3 bases: TGTGCCAGCAGCGGGACAGTCAACACTGAAGCTTTCTTT.

This clonotype was counted many times. This chain connects TRBV24-1 to TRBJ2-1; 9 nucleotides align to TRBD1. Germline-derived CDR1 and CDR2 are KGHDR and SFDVKD. The CDR3 runs 16 residues. J gave up 2 bases and V 4 bases, and 5 bases lay outside the gene matches. CDR3 in DNA: TGTGCCACCAGTGACAGGACAGGGGCGCCCTACAATGAGCAGTTCTTC. It translates to CATSDRTGAPYNEQFF.

There are many counts of this clonotype. The chain joins TRBV29-1 to TRBJ1-1; D gene uncertain. V lost 4 bases and J lost 1, with 13 bases in between. Germline-derived CDR1 and CDR2 are SQVTM and ANQGSEA. The CDR3 has 14 residues. Here the CDR3 reads CSVGLPRGNTEAFF. The CDR3 bases are TGCAGCGTTGGCCTGCCCCGGGGGAACACTGAAGCTTTCTTT. Full variable domain (missing parts from reference TRBV29-1 and TRBJ1-1): SAVISQKPSRDICQRGTSLTIQCQVDSQVTMMFWYRQQPGQSLTLIATANQGSEATYESGFVIDKFPISRPNLTFSTLTVSNMSPEDSSIYLCSVGLPRGNTEAFFGQGTRLTVV.

The CDR3 DNA follows: TGCAGCGTCCCGGACAGCGTACTGATAGATACGCAGTATTTT. This translates into CSVPDSVLIDTQYF. The V and J genes are TRBV29-1 and TRBJ2-3, with D possibly TRBD1 on 6 matching bases. The V and J ends lost 6 bases and 5 bases respectively, with 18 bases between them. Germline V gene sequence: CDR1 SQVTM, CDR2 ANQGSEA. This CDR3 spans 14 amino acids.

The rearrangement joins TRBV6-5 to TRBJ1-6, with a possible D match to TRBD1 (6 bases). Trimming pared 2 bases from V and 1 base from J, leaving 9 bases between. The CDR3 has 16 residues. The germline CDR1 and CDR2 sequences are MNHEY and SVGAGI. The CDR3 loop is CASSYEQGSYNSPLHF. In nucleotides, the CDR3 is TGTGCCAGCAGTTACGAACAGGGTTCCTATAATTCACCCCTCCACTTT.

At least ten counts were recorded for this clonotype. At one of its ends the junction is not consistent with the germline gene, which may arise from a read error. The chain recombines TRBV20-1 with TRBJ2-1; D gene ambiguous. The germline gives CDR1 DFQATT, CDR2 SNEGSKA (reference sequence). The CDR3 has 12 residues. CDR3 region: CSARVLGQLQIF. Here the CDR3 DNA reads TGCAGTGCTAGAGTCCTAGGGCAGCTACAGATCTTC.